This T cell receptor (beta chain) was identified during a study of blood T cells in healthy people across ages. As for this clonotype: Its antigen is still unknown.

Individuals who donated were healthy Caucasians from Russia aged roughly 6 to 100. The CDR3 is 13 amino acids. Germline CDR1 reads SEHNR; CDR2 reads FQNEAQ (reference sequence). Trimming took 5 bases from V and 8 from J, leaving 15 bases between them. The authors ran a second PCR of 7 to 11 cycles using a sample-barcoded 5' primer and a J-beta primer mix. TCRdb reanalysed the 5' RACE reads using MiXCR and keeps one entry per CDR3 protein. In the table there are more than 700,000 distinct CDR3 sequences, approximately 55% of which are singletons. General study results and limits: The CMV status of each donor remained undetermined, and this could have confounded shifts in expanded clonotypes. A strong correlation between TCR beta diversity and naive T cell percentage was seen.

Sequenced input: blood. This clonotype originated in a man older than 75 in good health. The chain links TRBV7-9 to TRBJ1-2, with TRBD1 as a possible D gene (6 bases). The CDR3 DNA is TGTGCCAGCAGCCATCAGGGGAAGGGAGGCTACACCTTC. Amino acids: CASSHQGKGGYTF.